The rows below give T cell receptor beta chains drawn from one sample of a study of CD8 T cells in ankylosing spondylitis. TCRdb reprocessed the 5' RACE reads with MiXCR, giving one entry per CDR3 protein. The sample records more than 600,000 distinct CDR3 sequences, around 20% being singletons. Material for sequencing was blood, either unsorted or a sorted T cell fraction (not recorded which). These receptors came from a male donor with ankylosing spondylitis. Both conserved end residues are part of each CDR3. The order of the fields is clone size, CDR3 length, J gene, V gene, D gene, CDR3 DNA, CDR3 protein. The D gene is left open where the match is weak. A clone size is listed for some rows: how often the clone was seen (once, few, many), or a class if it is expanded.

.,15,TRBJ2-5,TRBV5-1,TRBD1,TGCGCCAGCAGCTACGGACAGGGGGCCCAAGAGACCCAGTACTTC,CASSYGQGAQETQYF
few,16,TRBJ2-7,TRBV5-5,TRBD1,TGTGCCAGCAGCCGAGAGGACAGGGTAATGGCATACGAGCAGTACTTC,CASSREDRVMAYEQYF
few,15,TRBJ2-1,TRBV6-1,TRBD1,TGTGCCAGCAGCCCAATAGACAGGGAAGGGGGTGAGCAGTTCTTC,CASSPIDREGGEQFF
.,19,TRBJ2-7,TRBV28,TRBD1,TGTGCCAGCAGTTTAGTGTCGGTCCCAGGACAGGGGCGTCCCTACGAGCAGTACTTC,CASSLVSVPGQGRPYEQYF
few,13,TRBJ2-1,TRBV18,.,TGTGCCAGCTCACCTTTGGCCTACAATGAGCAGTTCTTC,CASSPLAYNEQFF
many,17,TRBJ2-6,TRBV6-6,.,TGTGCCAGCAGTTACTTTGACACCAGATCTGGGGCCAACGTCCTGACTTTC,CASSYFDTRSGANVLTF
once,18,TRBJ2-3,TRBV4-1,.,TGCGCCAGCAGCCCGCGGGCTCCCGGGGCCTCGAGCGCAGATACGCAGTATTTT,CASSPRAPGASSADTQYF
.,14,TRBJ2-2,TRBV20-1,TRBD2,TGCAGTGCTAACCCTAGCGGGAGCACCGGGGAGCTGTTTTTT,CSANPSGSTGELFF
few,14,TRBJ2-1,TRBV12-3/TRBV12-4,TRBD1,TGTGCCAGCAGTTTAGGGACAGGGGCGAATGAGCAGTTCTTC,CASSLGTGANEQFF
few,12,TRBJ2-7,TRBV29-1,TRBD2,TGCAGCGTTGAAACTAGCGCCTACGAGCAGTACTTC,CSVETSAYEQYF
few,15,TRBJ2-1,TRBV29-1,TRBD2,TGCAGCGCTGGGGGGGAGCGGGGCTCCTACAATGAGCAGTTCTTC,CSAGGERGSYNEQFF
.,17,TRBJ1-2,TRBV13,.,TGTGCCAGCAGCTTAACGGAGGCAGCCTGGGGTAACTATGGCTACACCTTC,CASSLTEAAWGNYGYTF
.,14,TRBJ2-2,TRBV5-1,TRBD1,TGCGCCAGCAGCTTTAACAGGGGGACCGGGGAGCTGTTTTTT,CASSFNRGTGELFF